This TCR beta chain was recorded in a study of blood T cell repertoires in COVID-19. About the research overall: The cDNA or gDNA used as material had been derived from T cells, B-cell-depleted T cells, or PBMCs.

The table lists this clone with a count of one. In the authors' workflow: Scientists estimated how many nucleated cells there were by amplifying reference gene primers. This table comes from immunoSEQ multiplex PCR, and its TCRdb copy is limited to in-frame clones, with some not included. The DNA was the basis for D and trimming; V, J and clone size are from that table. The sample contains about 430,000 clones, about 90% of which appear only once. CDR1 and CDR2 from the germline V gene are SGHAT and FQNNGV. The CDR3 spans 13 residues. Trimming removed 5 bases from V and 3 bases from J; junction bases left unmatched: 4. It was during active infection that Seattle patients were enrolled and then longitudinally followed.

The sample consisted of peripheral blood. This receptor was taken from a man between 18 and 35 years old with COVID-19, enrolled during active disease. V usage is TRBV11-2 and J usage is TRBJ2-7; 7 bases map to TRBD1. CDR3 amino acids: CASSPYRGYEQYF. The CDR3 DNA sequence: TGTGCCAGCAGCCCCTACAGGGGCTACGAGCAGTACTTC.